This T cell receptor (beta chain) was profiled in a study of blood T cell repertoires in COVID-19 (TCRdb year 2020). As for the study more broadly: Samples covering the acute and convalescent phases of COVID-19 were provided by collaborators in the United States, Italy and Spain. The prospective study material was composed of cDNA or gDNA derived from T cells, B-cell-depleted T cells, or PBMCs. Deeply sampled blood TCRbeta repertoires from subjects exposed to, actively infected with, or recovered from COVID-19 were included in the dataset. A freely available public database, intended as a resource for researchers studying the immune response to SARS-CoV-2, is where the repertoires were released. Samples came from the ongoing ImmuneRACE study (first 160 participants) plus 1,254 subjects from 6 global collaborators. The sample metadata nearly always contained a de-identified subject ID, COVID-19 status, age in years and sex. Where HLA class I and class II types were available, the types were taken from metadata supplied by the sample provider, not from assay-based typing.

TCRbeta CDR3 regions were amplified from genomic DNA using the immunoSEQ Assay, a bias-controlled multiplex PCR. The authors' pipeline ran thus. Within the assay, amplification of reference gene primers was used to estimate how many nucleated cells each sample contained. Sequence reads were collapsed and filtered to measure the absolute abundance of every unique TCRbeta CDR3 rearrangement. Productive Simpson clonality was computed per sample as the square root of Simpson's diversity index over productive rearrangements. TCRdb re-hosts the immuneACCESS table, in-frame sequences only. Its copies lack some clones; in the studies checked, an unresolved V gene accounts for under half of them, and the cause for the rest is not known. The D gene and trimming were derived from the DNA, and the V and J assignments and clone size from that table. The sample table records about 45,000 clones; 82% of these occur just once. More than 12% of the sample comes from the top ten.

Whole blood was collected in K2EDTA tubes by collaborating institutions according to the institutions' own protocols. For TCRbeta analysis, collaborators shipped samples as frozen whole blood, isolated PBMCs, or DNA extracted from either of those sample types. Comment on this clone: The antigen it recognizes is unknown. No much larger clone exists at a distance of one base, and base qualities are not known.

Overall study outcomes, separate from this receptor: Clinical and demographic metadata were provided uncurated, with the amount varying by source and participant.

From cysteine to phenylalanine, the CDR3 is 14 amino acids long. Only the CDR3 part of the read is kept: 42 bases, read in frame from the first base. At the junction V is shortened by 2 bases and J by 0 bases, with 7 bases in between. As encoded in the germline V gene, CDR1 is MGHDK while CDR2 is SYGVNS. The material sequenced was peripheral blood. This TCR was sampled from a human donor in a cohort sampled during active COVID-19. The chain is encoded by TRBV25-1 joined to TRBJ1-2; too little of a D gene remains to name it. This receptor carries the CDR3 CASSEPGSNYGYTF. The DNA sequence is as follows: TGTGCCAGCAGTGAACCAGGATCTAACTATGGCTACACCTTC.